Presented here are 4 T cell receptor beta chains from one specimen sequenced in a study of monozygotic twins with cystic fibrosis. Clones were sequenced by immunoSEQ multiplex PCR, and TCRdb holds only the in-frame ones, with some missing. The sample lists about 14,000 clones, around 83% occurring once. Material for sequencing was blood. These receptors all come from a boy aged 5-17 years with cystic fibrosis.

This clone has a handful of counts. The V gene is TRBV10-3, the J gene TRBJ2-2, with D perhaps matching TRBD1 or TRBD2 (5 bases each). The ends were cut back, 4 bases at V and 4 bases at J, with 13 bases in the middle. The CDR3 sequence is 15 residues long. Germline V CDR1 and CDR2: ENHRY, SYGVKD. The CDR3 is CAISGDRPLTGELFF. The CDR3 coding sequence is TGTGCCATCAGTGGGGACCGGCCTCTCACCGGGGAGCTGTTTTTT.

The chain joins TRBV2 to TRBJ2-3; 8 bases fit TRBD2. Trimming removed 10 bases from V and 0 bases from J; junction bases left unmatched: 6. This CDR3 has 14 residues. Germline lookup yields CDR1 SNHLY and CDR2 FYNNEI. For the CDR3, the DNA is TGTGCCACCAATCTAGCGGGTAGCACAGATACGCAGTATTTT. Translated, it gives CATNLAGSTDTQYF.

The J gene is TRBJ2-1, the V gene TRBV7-3; D not resolved. The germline V and J ends were trimmed by 4 bases and 4 bases, with 8 bases remaining between them. The CDR3 has 13 residues. From germline, CDR1 is SGHTA and CDR2 FQGTGA. The CDR3 is CASSSGQYNEQFF. The CDR3 DNA follows: TGTGCCAGCAGCTCAGGCCAGTACAATGAGCAGTTCTTC.

This sequence joins TRBV7-9 and TRBJ2-5; 8 nucleotides line up with TRBD2. Germline assignment: CDR1 SEHNR and CDR2 FQNEAQ (reference sequence). The CDR3 is 16 residues long. The ends lost 5 bases at V and 2 bases at J; junction bases unmatched: 10. CDR3 protein: CASSPKLGLAQETQYF. DNA of the CDR3: TGTGCCAGCAGCCCCAAGCTCGGACTAGCTCAAGAGACCCAGTACTTC.